The 29 T cell receptor beta chains presented below share a single source sample, sequenced in a study of blood T cell repertoires in COVID-19. The table came from immunoSEQ multiplex PCR; TCRdb's copy has only in-frame clones and leaves some out. The data contain roughly 200,000 clones, around 80% of them singletons. Material: peripheral blood. These receptors originate from a woman aged 80 or older with active or convalescent COVID-19.

V is TRBV5-8 and J is TRBJ1-1; 7 bases line up with TRBD1. In germline, CDR1 is SGHTS, CDR2 YDEGEE. Germline trimming cut 4 bases from V and 1 base from J; bases unmatched to any gene: 7. CDR3 length: 15 residues. CDR3 region: CASSQRGRGNTEAFF. DNA of the CDR3: TGTGCCAGCAGCCAAAGGGGGCGGGGGAACACTGAAGCTTTCTTT.

V and J are TRBV5-6 and TRBJ2-1; 8 bases agree with TRBD2. Looked up from germline, CDR1 is SGHDT and CDR2 is YYEEEE. CDR3 size: 15 residues. Germline trimming cut 4 bases from V and 2 bases from J; bases unmatched to any gene: 5. DNA for the CDR3: TGTGCCAGCAGCCCACCGGGACTAGCCTACAATGAGCAGTTCTTC. Amino acids: CASSPPGLAYNEQFF.

V and J are TRBV18 and TRBJ2-7; 11 nucleotides match TRBD1. Trimming cost V 3 bases and J 2 bases; bases outside gene matches: 6. The germline gives CDR1 KGHSH, CDR2 LQKENI. The CDR3 consists of 16 residues. CDR3 in amino acids: CASSPPTGQGAYEQYF. The CDR3 DNA reads as TGTGCCAGCTCACCTCCCACGGGACAGGGGGCCTACGAGCAGTACTTC.

V and J are TRBV19 and TRBJ1-5; 10 bases match TRBD1. The CDR3 is made up of 15 amino acids. Germline assignment: CDR1 LNHDA and CDR2 SQIVND (reference sequence). The V segment lost 8 bases and the J segment 4 bases; nucleotides outside the gene matches: 8. The CDR3 sequence: CASSDRGQGNQPQHF. CDR3 bases: TGTGCCAGTTCTGACAGGGGGCAGGGGAATCAGCCCCAGCATTTT.

This clone appeared a few times. The V gene is TRBV27, the J gene TRBJ2-7, with TRBD1 matching 9 bases. CDR1 and CDR2 from the germline V gene are MNHEY and SMNVEV (reference sequence). There are 16 residues in the CDR3. V dropped 6 bases and J dropped 3; count of bases not matched to a gene: 12. The CDR3 is CASSSISGTGSYEQYF. CDR3 nucleotides: TGTGCCAGCAGCTCAATTTCCGGGACAGGGAGCTACGAGCAGTACTTC.

This chain links TRBV5-1 with TRBJ2-3, with TRBD1 matching 11 bases. The germline gives CDR1 SGHRS, CDR2 YFSETQ. CDR3 length: 16 residues. The J segment lost 3 bases and the V segment lost 5 bases, leaving 8 bases of the junction unmatched. CDR3 amino acids: CASSPGTGGWTDTQYF. DNA for the CDR3: TGCGCCAGCAGTCCGGGGACAGGGGGTTGGACAGATACGCAGTATTTT.

The V call is TRBV19, the J call TRBJ2-2, with a tentative D call TRBD1 (6 bases). The germline V and J ends were trimmed by 7 bases and 0 bases, with 12 bases remaining between them. CDR3 length: 15 amino acids. Per the germline V gene, CDR1 is LNHDA and CDR2 is SQIVND (reference sequence). The CDR3 DNA reads TGTGCCAGTACGGACAGTTTTACGAACACCGGGGAGCTGTTTTTT. Protein product: CASTDSFTNTGELFF.

The rearrangement uses TRBV30 and TRBJ1-4; tentative D call: TRBD1 (6 bases). The CDR3 is 13 amino acids. V lost 5 bases, J lost 8 bases, and 15 bases lay in between. Germline values: CDR1 GTSNPN, CDR2 SVGIG (reference sequence). The chain's CDR3 is CAWETGLREKLFF. CDR3 in DNA: TGTGCCTGGGAAACAGGGCTACGGGAAAAACTGTTTTTT.

The table lists this clone with a few counts. The chain has TRBV21-1 and TRBJ2-1; TRBD2, as called in the table, went unchecked against the DNA. TRBV21-1 is noted as a pseudogene. The CDR3 extends over 17 amino acids. The CDR3 nucleotides are TGTGCCAGCACAAGGCGGGAGCGGGGGCTATATTACAATGAGCAGTTCTTC. Translation gives CASTRRERGLYYNEQFF.

As regards this clone: This specimen includes other DNA sequences encoding the same CDR3. This chain links TRBV9 with TRBJ1-6; D remains ambiguous. This CDR3 is 15 amino acids long. Germline V gene lookup returns CDR1 SGDLS and CDR2 YYNGEE. The V end lost 1 base, the J end lost 0 bases, and 5 bases lay between the germline ends. CDR3: CASSVRSSYNSPLHF. The CDR3, as DNA: TGTGCCAGCAGCGTACGTAGCTCCTATAATTCACCCCTCCACTTT.

V and J are TRBV19 and TRBJ2-2; 7 nucleotides agree with TRBD2. Germline V gene lookup returns CDR1 LNHDA and CDR2 SQIVND (reference sequence). This CDR3 has 14 amino acids. Trimming took 7 bases from V and 4 from J; bases not matched to a gene: 6. CDR3: CASKQREFTGELFF. The CDR3 DNA is TGTGCCAGTAAACAGCGGGAATTCACCGGGGAGCTGTTTTTT. Combining the CDR3 with reference TRBV19 and TRBJ2-2 gives the whole variable domain DGGITQSPKYLFRKEGQNVTLSCEQNLNHDAMYWYRQDPGQGLRLIYYSQIVNDFQKGDIAEGYSVSREKKESFPLTVTSAQKNPTAFYLCASKQREFTGELFFGEGSRLTVL.

This clone was detected only once. A read error may produce the germline difference seen at one junction end. The chain joins TRBV7-6 to TRBJ1-1; tentatively, D is TRBD1 (5 bases). From germline, CDR1 is SGHVS and CDR2 FNYEAQ. This CDR3 is 16 amino acids long. For the CDR3, the DNA is TGTACCAGCAGTCGAATAACAGGAATCGTCGACACTGAAGCTTTCTTT. Residues: CTSSRITGIVDTEAFF.

The chain carries TRBV7-9 and TRBJ2-7; TRBD1 might be the D (5 bases). V lost 3 bases to trimming and J lost 3 bases, with 12 bases between them. Germline V gene data show CDR1 as SEHNR and CDR2 as FQNEAQ (reference sequence). The length of the CDR3 is 14 residues. CDR3 nucleotides: TGTGCCAGCAGCTTGGACACAGCTATCTACGAGCAGTACTTC. Protein product: CASSLDTAIYEQYF.

This clone was observed a handful of times. The chain recombines TRBV7-6 with TRBJ2-5, with TRBD1 matching 7 bases. With 1 base clipped from V and 1 base from J, the junction kept 9 bases outside the gene matches. The CDR3 is 17 amino acids. Germline V lookup: CDR1 SGHVS, CDR2 FNYEAQ. The CDR3 DNA is TGTGCCAGCAGCTTAGTTTTTAGGACAGGAAGCCAAGAGACCCAGTACTTC. Amino acids: CASSLVFRTGSQETQYF.

The CDR3, as DNA: TGTGCCAGCAGCCACCAAATGACAGCAACCTACGAGCAGTACTTC. Its translation: CASSHQMTATYEQYF. The chain links TRBV7-9 to TRBJ2-7; maybe TRBD1 (5 bases). In germline, CDR1 is SEHNR, CDR2 FQNEAQ (reference sequence). The CDR3 is 15 amino acids. Trimming left V 5 bases short and J 2 bases short, with 16 bases between.

V usage is TRBV3-1 (or the pseudogene TRBV3-2) and J usage is TRBJ2-4; D not certain. CDR1 is LGHDT, CDR2 YNNKEL, per germline (reference sequence). The CDR3 consists of 17 residues. V was shortened by 1 base and J by 0 bases, with 13 bases between the two germline ends. CDR3 sequence reads: CASSQALGRLAKNIQYF. CDR3 in DNA: TGTGCCAGCAGCCAAGCCTTAGGCAGGTTAGCCAAAAACATTCAGTACTTC.

This chain joins TRBV5-1 and TRBJ1-1; D remains unclear. The ends were cut back, 4 bases at V and 0 bases at J, with 13 bases in the middle. This CDR3 region has 15 residues. Germline V gives CDR1 SGHRS, CDR2 YFSETQ. The CDR3 sequence is CASSQQTPMNTEAFF. In nucleotides, the CDR3 is TGCGCCAGCAGCCAGCAGACACCGATGAACACTGAAGCTTTCTTT.

Turning to this clone: An end of the junction differs from the germline gene, which may be a read error. The rearrangement uses TRBV27 and TRBJ2-7, with D possibly being TRBD2 (7 bases). Germline-derived CDR1 and CDR2 are MNHEY and SMNVEV (reference sequence). The CDR3 sequence is 11 residues long. The CDR3: CASSHGGLPEF. CDR3 coding DNA: TGTGCCAGCAGCCACGGGGGGCTGCCGGAATTC.

This clone showed up just a few times. V and J are TRBV15 and TRBJ1-5; D gene uncertain. The CDR3 is made up of 15 amino acids. The germline gives CDR1 LNHNV, CDR2 YYDKDF (reference sequence). Between the trimmed V and J ends, which lost 1 base and 3 bases, there was a span of 10 bases. The CDR3 is CATSRVAGYNQPQHF. CDR3 DNA sequence: TGTGCCACCAGCAGAGTGGCCGGGTACAATCAGCCCCAGCATTTT.

This clone occurred a few times. V usage is TRBV28 and J usage is TRBJ1-2; perhaps TRBD1 as D (5 bases). Germline-derived CDR1 and CDR2 are MDHEN and SYDVKM. The V and J ends lost 6 bases and 0 bases respectively, with 8 bases between them. The CDR3 length is 13 residues. CDR3 sequence (DNA): TGTGCCAGCAGGACAGAATCTAACTATGGCTACACCTTC. Its protein product is CASRTESNYGYTF.

V gene TRBV11-2 combines with J gene TRBJ2-7; tentatively, D is TRBD1 (6 bases). V lost 5 bases and J lost 4, with 9 bases in between. Germline-derived CDR1 and CDR2 are SGHAT and FQNNGV. The CDR3 has 12 residues. The CDR3, as DNA: TGTGCCAGCAGCGCCCAGGGGTACGAGCAGTACTTC. Amino acids: CASSAQGYEQYF.

The gene calls are TRBV7-8 and TRBJ1-6; the match to TRBD1 covers 7 bases. The CDR3 totals 13 residues. J was trimmed by 7 bases and V by 7 bases; bases with no gene match: 4. Germline V CDR1 and CDR2: SGHVS, FQNEAQ. The CDR3 here is CASTPGGNSPLHF. DNA of the CDR3: TGTGCCAGCACCCCAGGGGGGAATTCACCCCTCCACTTT.

The rearrangement joins TRBV30 to TRBJ1-1; D remains unclear. Looked up from germline, CDR1 is GTSNPN and CDR2 is SVGIG (reference sequence). CDR3 size: 14 residues. V lost 0 bases, J lost 11 bases, and 19 bases lay in between. CDR3 sequence reads: CAWSVPPGAQDAFF. For the CDR3, the DNA is TGTGCCTGGAGTGTACCCCCGGGAGCTCAAGACGCTTTCTTT. The full variable domain, its missing parts supplied by reference TRBV30 and TRBJ1-1, is SQTIHQWPATLVQPVGSPLSLECTVEGTSNPNLYWYRQAAGRGLQLLFYSVGIGQISSEVPQNLSASRPQDRQFILSSKKLLLSDSGFYLCAWSVPPGAQDAFFGQGTRLTVV.

The genes are TRBV28 and TRBJ1-2; 9 nucleotides line up with TRBD1. The V and J ends lost 6 bases and 7 bases, in that order; junction bases with no gene match: 12. Germline loops: CDR1 MDHEN, CDR2 SYDVKM. The CDR3 is made up of 15 amino acids. CDR3 amino acids: CASSTTGGAGSGYTF. CDR3 coding DNA: TGTGCCAGCAGCACAACAGGGGGCGCGGGATCTGGCTACACCTTC.

V usage is TRBV4-3 and J usage is TRBJ2-7, with a weak D call TRBD1 (6 bases). V lost 1 base, J lost 2 bases, and 9 bases lay in between. The CDR3 sequence is 14 residues long. Germline CDR1 LGHNA, CDR2 YSLEER. CDR3: CASSQADRAYEQYF. The CDR3 DNA reads TGCGCCAGCAGCCAAGCGGACAGAGCCTACGAGCAGTACTTC.

The chain carries TRBV5-1 and TRBJ2-1; D unclear. V was pared by 4 bases and J by 6 bases, with 8 bases between. CDR3 length: 12 residues. The germline V gene has CDR1 SGHRS and CDR2 YFSETQ. Written as DNA, the CDR3 is TGCGCCAGCAGCACCCAACTCAATGAGCAGTTCTTC. Translation gives CASSTQLNEQFF.

The chain is built from TRBV7-2 and TRBJ1-2; D remains ambiguous. The CDR3 has 16 residues. Between the trimmed V and J ends, which lost 8 bases and 7 bases, there was a span of 26 bases. Germline V lookup: CDR1 SGHTA, CDR2 FQGNSA. The CDR3 protein is CASRPSGPSPGGGYTF. CDR3 DNA sequence: TGTGCCAGCCGGCCAAGCGGGCCCAGCCCGGGTGGTGGCTACACCTTC.

The V and J genes are TRBV19 and TRBJ1-3; the D gene is possibly TRBD1 (5 bases). Trimming removed 9 bases from V and 0 bases from J, with 12 bases in between. Germline CDR1 LNHDA, CDR2 SQIVND (reference sequence). This CDR3 is built from 14 residues. Here the CDR3 reads CASTGGYSGNTIYF. CDR3 nucleotide sequence: TGTGCCAGCACAGGTGGCTACTCTGGAAACACCATATATTTT.

The chain recombines TRBV3-1 (or the pseudogene TRBV3-2) with TRBJ1-4; TRBD1 might be the D (6 bases). V was shortened by 5 bases and J by 6 bases, with 10 bases between the two germline ends. This CDR3 contains 13 residues. The germline CDR1 and CDR2 sequences are LGHDT and YNNKEL (reference sequence). The CDR3 reads CASSGGGHEKLFF. The CDR3 bases are TGTGCCAGCAGCGGGGGGGGGCATGAAAAACTGTTTTTT.